A single sample gave rise to the 13 T cell receptor beta chains below, sequenced in a study of neurological immune-mediated disorders. From the 5' RACE reads, TCRdb called clonotypes with MiXCR, one entry per CDR3 protein. The sample consists of around 58,000 distinct CDR3 sequences, around 3.4% of them appearing once. Specimen: PBMCs. These TCRs come from a woman aged 55-75 years with multiple sclerosis.

This clonotype was picked up many times. The chain has TRBV6-5 and TRBJ1-2; 7 bases match TRBD1. The V gene's germline CDR1 is MNHEY and CDR2 SVGAGI. Germline trimming cut 2 bases from V and 4 bases from J; bases unmatched to any gene: 10. The CDR3 sequence is 16 residues long. The CDR3 DNA sequence: TGTGCCAGCAGTTACCCACCACCCCGGGACAGCTATGGCTACACCTTC. It yields the protein CASSYPPPRDSYGYTF.

This clonotype has just a few counts. The chain combines TRBV20-1 with TRBJ2-7, with 12 bases lining up with TRBD2. With 3 bases clipped from V and 0 bases from J, the junction kept 6 bases outside the gene matches. Germline V CDR1 and CDR2: DFQATT, SNEGSKA (reference sequence). This CDR3 comprises 16 residues. CDR3 nucleotide sequence: TGCAGTGCTAGGGCTAGCGGGAGGGCCATCTCCTACGAGCAGTACTTC. This sequence encodes CSARASGRAISYEQYF.

As for this clonotype: Given a much more abundant clone one base away, this may be a read error. The chain uses TRBV27 and TRBJ2-3; D unresolved. The CDR3 has 16 residues. Germline V CDR1 and CDR2: MNHEY, SMNVEV (reference sequence). V shed 2 bases and J shed 0 bases, with 12 bases lying between them. CDR3 in DNA: TGTGCCAGCAGTTTAGGCCAGTTATCTAGCACAGATACGCAGTATTTT. It codes for CASSLGQLSSTDTQYF.

This clonotype was counted many times. V and J are TRBV27 and TRBJ1-5, with no clear D. Germline assignment: CDR1 MNHEY and CDR2 SMNVEV (reference sequence). The V gene lost 3 bases and the J gene lost 0 bases, with 6 bases spanning the gap. The CDR3 runs to 14 residues. The CDR3 loop reads CASSFRDSNQPQHF. CDR3 coding DNA: TGTGCCAGCAGTTTTAGAGATAGCAATCAGCCCCAGCATTTT.

This clonotype was seen repeatedly, ten times or more. V usage is TRBV27 and J usage is TRBJ2-3, with TRBD2 identical over 9 bases. Germline V CDR1 and CDR2: MNHEY, SMNVEV (reference sequence). V lost 6 bases, J lost 12 bases, and 10 bases stayed unmatched. CDR3 length: 13 residues. CDR3 in amino acids: CASRGSSGGLQYF. The DNA of the CDR3 is TGTGCCAGCAGAGGTAGTAGCGGGGGCCTACAGTATTTT.

By its share, this clonotype is medium-sized. V usage is TRBV5-1 and J usage is TRBJ2-3; a possible D gene is TRBD2 (5 bases). Trimming took off 4 bases at V and 6 bases at J, with 21 bases between the two ends. Per the germline V gene, CDR1 is SGHRS and CDR2 is YFSETQ. The CDR3 consists of 16 residues. The CDR3: CASSQGLDLAVDTQYF. In DNA, the CDR3 is TGCGCCAGCAGCCAAGGACTCGACCTAGCTGTCGATACGCAGTATTTT.

Many counts were recorded for this clonotype. The chain links TRBV6-5 to TRBJ1-1, with 10 nucleotides matching TRBD1. The J segment lost 6 bases and the V segment lost 6 bases, leaving 10 bases of the junction unmatched. Per germline, CDR1 MNHEY and CDR2 SVGAGI. This CDR3 spans 15 amino acids. CDR3 amino acids: CASSRLLTGGSEAFF. As DNA, the CDR3 is TGTGCCAGCAGCCGACTCTTGACAGGGGGCTCTGAAGCTTTCTTT.

In this sample, this clonotype turned up many times. The V call is TRBV9, the J call TRBJ2-7, with a possible D match to TRBD1 (6 bases). Germline lookup yields CDR1 SGDLS and CDR2 YYNGEE. Trimming took 4 bases from V and 4 from J, leaving 18 bases between them. The CDR3 has 15 amino acids. Written as DNA, the CDR3 is TGTGCCAGCAGCCTAACGACAGGACCTACGTACGAGCAGTACTTC. Its protein product is CASSLTTGPTYEQYF.

In its sample, this clonotype was seen many times. The V gene is TRBV2, the J gene TRBJ2-3; tentative D call: TRBD2 (6 bases). CDR3 length: 12 amino acids. V dropped 11 bases and J dropped 3 bases, with 12 bases sitting between them. Germline V gives CDR1 SNHLY, CDR2 FYNNEI. CDR3 coding DNA: TGTGCCGGGCGGGCGGGGACAGATACGCAGTATTTT. Its protein is CAGRAGTDTQYF.

This clonotype was counted ten times or more. The chain uses TRBV7-9 and TRBJ2-1; D assignment may be TRBD1 or TRBD2 (6 bases each). Germline lookup yields CDR1 SEHNR and CDR2 FQNEAQ (reference sequence). The CDR3 has 15 residues. The V gene lost 5 bases and the J gene lost 4 bases, with 15 bases spanning the gap. The CDR3 sequence is CASSPGASAYNEQFF. CDR3 sequence (DNA): TGTGCCAGCAGCCCAGGGGCTAGCGCGTACAATGAGCAGTTCTTC.

This clonotype was observed many times. V usage is TRBV28 and J usage is TRBJ2-7; D remains unclear. CDR3 length: 13 residues. V was clipped by 4 bases and J by 6 bases, with 13 bases between them. Germline CDR1 MDHEN, CDR2 SYDVKM. The CDR3 reads CASSYPSGVEQYF. The CDR3 coding sequence is TGTGCCAGCAGTTATCCTTCCGGCGTCGAGCAGTACTTC.

The rearrangement joins TRBV12-3 or TRBV12-4 to TRBJ2-1; no reliable D call. The CDR3 is 16 residues long. The V end lost 1 base, the J end lost 0 bases, and 10 bases lay between the germline ends. In nucleotides, the CDR3 is TGTGCCAGCAGTTTAGGGTGGACGGCCTCCTACAATGAGCAGTTCTTC. Its protein is CASSLGWTASYNEQFF.

In this sample, this clonotype turned up many times. The V call is TRBV5-5, the J call TRBJ2-7, with no clear D. Germline CDR1 reads SGHKS; CDR2 reads YYEKEE (reference sequence). V was shortened by 0 bases and J by 6 bases, with 10 bases between the two germline ends. CDR3 length: 13 amino acids. The CDR3 reads CASSLGPPSEQYF. The CDR3 coding sequence is TGTGCCAGCAGCTTGGGTCCCCCGAGCGAGCAGTACTTC.